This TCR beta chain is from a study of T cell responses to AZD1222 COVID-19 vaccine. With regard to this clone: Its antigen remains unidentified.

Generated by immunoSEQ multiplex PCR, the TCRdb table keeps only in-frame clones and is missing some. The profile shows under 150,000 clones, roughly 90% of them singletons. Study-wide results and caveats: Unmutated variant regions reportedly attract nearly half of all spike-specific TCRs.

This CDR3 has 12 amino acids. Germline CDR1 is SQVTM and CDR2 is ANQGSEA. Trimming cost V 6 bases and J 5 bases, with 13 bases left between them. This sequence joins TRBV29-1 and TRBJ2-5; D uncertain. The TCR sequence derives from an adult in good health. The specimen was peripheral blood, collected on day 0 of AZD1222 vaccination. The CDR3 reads CSVEPSTETQYF. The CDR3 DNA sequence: TGCAGCGTGGAGCCTTCGACGGAGACCCAGTACTTC. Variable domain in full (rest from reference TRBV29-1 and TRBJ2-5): SAVISQKPSRDICQRGTSLTIQCQVDSQVTMMFWYRQQPGQSLTLIATANQGSEATYESGFVIDKFPISRPNLTFSTLTVSNMSPEDSSIYLCSVEPSTETQYFGPGTRLLVL.